This TCR beta chain was recovered during a study of blood T cell repertoires in COVID-19. In the study overall: Some COVID-19 samples were acute and others convalescent; all came from the United States, Italy and Spain.

CDR1 MDHEN and CDR2 SYDVKM come from the germline V gene. V was pared by 6 bases and J by 5 bases, with 12 bases of the junction left unmatched. This CDR3 is built from 16 residues. Per the study methods: Nucleated cell number was recorded as an estimate derived from reference gene primer amplification. Data came from immunoSEQ multiplex PCR; TCRdb stores just in-frame clones and leaves some out. The V and J calls and the clone size are those of that table, but D and trimming were determined from the DNA. This table holds about 250,000 clones, approximately 81% found once. Grouping used clinical history reported by participants in a survey and questionnaire.

This chain joins TRBV28 and TRBJ2-1; 8 positions match TRBD2. This clonotype was sampled from a woman in her fifties or sixties who had been exposed to COVID-19. Sequenced: PBMCs or T cells enriched from blood (not recorded which). This CDR3 is CASRTYGGAGDNEQFF. The DNA for the CDR3 is TGTGCCAGCAGAACATACGGGGGGGCTGGAGACAATGAGCAGTTCTTC.